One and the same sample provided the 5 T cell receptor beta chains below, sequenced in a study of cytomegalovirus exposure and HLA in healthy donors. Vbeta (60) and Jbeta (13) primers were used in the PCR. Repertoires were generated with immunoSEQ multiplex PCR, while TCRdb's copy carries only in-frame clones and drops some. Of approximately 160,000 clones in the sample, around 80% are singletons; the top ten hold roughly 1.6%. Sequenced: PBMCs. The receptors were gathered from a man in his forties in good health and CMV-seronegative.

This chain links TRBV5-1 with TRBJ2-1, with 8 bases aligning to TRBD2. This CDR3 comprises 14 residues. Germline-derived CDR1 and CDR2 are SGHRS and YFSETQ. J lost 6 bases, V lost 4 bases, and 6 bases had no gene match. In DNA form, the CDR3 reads TGCGCCAGCAGCCAGGGACTAGGTTCCAATGAGCAGTTCTTC. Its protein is CASSQGLGSNEQFF. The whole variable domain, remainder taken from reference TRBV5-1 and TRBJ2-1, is KAGVTQTPRYLIKTRGQQVTLSCSPISGHRSVSWYQQTPGQGLQFLFEYFSETQRNKGNFPGRFSGRQFSNSRSEMNVSTLELGDSALYLCASSQGLGSNEQFFGPGTRLTVL.

The CDR3 loop reads CASSPDRPTEAFF. DNA for the CDR3: TGTGCCAGCTCTCCGGACAGGCCCACTGAAGCTTTCTTT. This sequence joins TRBV2 and TRBJ1-1, with 7 bases lining up with TRBD1. The CDR3 has 13 amino acids. Losses at the gene ends were 8 bases for V and 4 bases for J; bases not matched to a gene: 7. Per germline, CDR1 SNHLY and CDR2 FYNNEI.

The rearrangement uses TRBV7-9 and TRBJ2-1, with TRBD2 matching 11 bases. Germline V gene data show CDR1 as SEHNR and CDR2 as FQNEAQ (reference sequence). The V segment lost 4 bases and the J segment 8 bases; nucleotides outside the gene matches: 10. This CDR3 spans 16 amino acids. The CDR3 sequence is CASSYHLAGGPHEQFF. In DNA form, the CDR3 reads TGTGCCAGCAGCTATCATTTAGCGGGAGGGCCCCATGAGCAGTTCTTC.

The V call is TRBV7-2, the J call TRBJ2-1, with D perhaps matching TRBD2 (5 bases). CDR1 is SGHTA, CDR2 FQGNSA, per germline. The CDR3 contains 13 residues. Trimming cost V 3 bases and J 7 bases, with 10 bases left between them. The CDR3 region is CASSFRRVNEQFF. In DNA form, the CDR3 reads TGTGCCAGCAGCTTCCGGCGGGTTAATGAGCAGTTCTTC. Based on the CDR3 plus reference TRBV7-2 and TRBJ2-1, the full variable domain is GAGVSQSPSNKVTEKGKDVELRCDPISGHTALYWYRQSLGQGLEFLIYFQGNSAPDKSGLPSDRFSAERTGGSVSTLTIQRTQQEDSAVYLCASSFRRVNEQFFGPGTRLTVL.

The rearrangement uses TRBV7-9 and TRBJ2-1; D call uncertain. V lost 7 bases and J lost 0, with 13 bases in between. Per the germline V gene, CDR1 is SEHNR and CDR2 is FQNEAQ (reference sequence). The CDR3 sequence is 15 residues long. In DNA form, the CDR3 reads TGTGCCAGCACCAAGAGTCCCGCCTCCTACAATGAGCAGTTCTTC. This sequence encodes CASTKSPASYNEQFF.